This T cell receptor (beta chain) was obtained from a study of shared clonotypes between healthy human individuals. General study points: A small donor pool kept down the genetic and exposure-history diversity that was represented.

Evenly divided among several immunoSEQ plates was the genomic DNA of each subset. Original processing notes: Filtering differed for immunoSEQ, which gave only junction sequences without quality scores. The protocol was immunoSEQ multiplex PCR, while the TCRdb copy is restricted to in-frame clones and leaves out a portion. V, J and clone size were drawn from that table, and D and trimming were deduced from the DNA. The sample includes about half a million clones, approximately 82% of them seen just once. Worth noting for this clone: Its target is unknown.

Adults of Caucasian background living in Nashville, Tennessee made up all donors. This CDR3 comprises 14 residues. Germline assignment: CDR1 MNHEY and CDR2 SMNVEV (reference sequence). The ends were cut back, 4 bases at V and 4 bases at J, with 12 bases in the middle. This TCR was recovered from a woman between 40 and 50 years old in good health. Some clones in this sample may be carry-over from other donors' samples. Material: PBMCs. The chain couples TRBV27 to TRBJ2-3; a possible D gene is TRBD1 (5 bases). This CDR3 is CASSSRVLADTQYF. The CDR3 coding sequence is TGTGCCAGCAGTTCCAGGGTCCTTGCAGATACGCAGTATTTT.